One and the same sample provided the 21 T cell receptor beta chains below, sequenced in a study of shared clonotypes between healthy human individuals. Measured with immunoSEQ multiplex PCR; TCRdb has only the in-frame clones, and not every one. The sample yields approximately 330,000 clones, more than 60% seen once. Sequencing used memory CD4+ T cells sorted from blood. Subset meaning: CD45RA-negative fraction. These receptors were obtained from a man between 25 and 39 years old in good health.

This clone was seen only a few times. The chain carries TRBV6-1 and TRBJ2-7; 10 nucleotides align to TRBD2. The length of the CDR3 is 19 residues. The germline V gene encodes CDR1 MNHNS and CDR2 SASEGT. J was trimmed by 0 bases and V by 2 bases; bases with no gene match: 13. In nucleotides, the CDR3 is TGTGCCAGCAGTGAAAACTTATGGACTAGCGGCGTCTTCTCCTACGAGCAGTACTTC. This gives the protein CASSENLWTSGVFSYEQYF.

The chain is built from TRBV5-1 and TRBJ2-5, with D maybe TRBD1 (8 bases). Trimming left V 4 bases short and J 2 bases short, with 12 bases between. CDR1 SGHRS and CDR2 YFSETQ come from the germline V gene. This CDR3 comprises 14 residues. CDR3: CASSPQGGQETQYF. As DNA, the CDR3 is TGCGCCAGCAGCCCACAGGGGGGGCAAGAGACCCAGTACTTC.

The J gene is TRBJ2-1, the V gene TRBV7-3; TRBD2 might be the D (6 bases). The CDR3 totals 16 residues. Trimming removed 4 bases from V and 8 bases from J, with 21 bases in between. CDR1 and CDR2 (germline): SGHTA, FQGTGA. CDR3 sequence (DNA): TGTGCCAGCAGCTCGGGGGTCATGGGCCCAATTGATGAGCAGTTCTTC. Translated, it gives CASSSGVMGPIDEQFF.

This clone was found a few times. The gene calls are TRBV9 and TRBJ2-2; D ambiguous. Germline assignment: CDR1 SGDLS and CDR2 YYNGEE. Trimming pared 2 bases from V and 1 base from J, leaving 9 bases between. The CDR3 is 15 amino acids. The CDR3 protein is CASSVFGGNTGELFF. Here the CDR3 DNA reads TGTGCCAGCAGCGTTTTTGGCGGGAACACCGGGGAGCTGTTTTTT.

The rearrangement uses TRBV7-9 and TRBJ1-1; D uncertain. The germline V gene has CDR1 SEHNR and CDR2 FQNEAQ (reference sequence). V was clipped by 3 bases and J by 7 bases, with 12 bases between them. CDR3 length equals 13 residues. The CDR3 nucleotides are TGTGCCAGCAGCTTGATCCATGAGAATGAAGCTTTCTTT. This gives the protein CASSLIHENEAFF. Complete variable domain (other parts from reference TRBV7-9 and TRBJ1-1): DTGVSQNPRHKITKRGQNVTFRCDPISEHNRLYWYRQTLGQGPEFLTYFQNEAQLEKSRLLSDRFSAERPKGSFSTLEIQRTEQGDSAMYLCASSLIHENEAFFGQGTRLTVV.

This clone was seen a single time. CDR3 bases: TGTGCCAGCAGTATGGGGGGTTCCTACGAGCAGTACTTC. This codes for CASSMGGSYEQYF. The J gene is TRBJ2-7, the V gene TRBV6-1, with D possibly matching TRBD2 (6 bases). The CDR3 has 13 amino acids. Germline V CDR1 and CDR2: MNHNS, SASEGT. V lost 5 bases, J lost 1 base, and 9 bases lay in between.

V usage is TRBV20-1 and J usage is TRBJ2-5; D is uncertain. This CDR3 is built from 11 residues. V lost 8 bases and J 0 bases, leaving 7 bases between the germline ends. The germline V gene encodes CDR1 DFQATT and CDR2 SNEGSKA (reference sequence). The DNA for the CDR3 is TGCAGTCTGAGGTACCAAGAGACCCAGTACTTC. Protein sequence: CSLRYQETQYF.

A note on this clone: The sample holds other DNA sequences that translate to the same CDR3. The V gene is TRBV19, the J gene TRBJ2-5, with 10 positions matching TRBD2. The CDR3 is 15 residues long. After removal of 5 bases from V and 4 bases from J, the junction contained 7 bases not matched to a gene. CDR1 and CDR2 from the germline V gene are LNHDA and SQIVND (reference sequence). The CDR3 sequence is CASSPLAGAGETQYF. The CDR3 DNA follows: TGTGCCAGTAGTCCGCTAGCGGGAGCAGGAGAGACCCAGTACTTC.

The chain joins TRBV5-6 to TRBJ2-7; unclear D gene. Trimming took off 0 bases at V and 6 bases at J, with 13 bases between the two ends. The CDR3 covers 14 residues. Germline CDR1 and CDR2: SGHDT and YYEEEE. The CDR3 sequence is CASSLAGPSGEQYF. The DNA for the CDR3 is TGTGCCAGCAGCTTGGCCGGACCCTCGGGCGAGCAGTACTTC. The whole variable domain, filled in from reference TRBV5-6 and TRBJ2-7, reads DAGVTQSPTHLIKTRGQQVTLRCSPKSGHDTVSWYQQALGQGPQFIFQYYEEEERQRGNFPDRFSGHQFPNYSSELNVNALLLGDSALYLCASSLAGPSGEQYFGPGTRLTVT.

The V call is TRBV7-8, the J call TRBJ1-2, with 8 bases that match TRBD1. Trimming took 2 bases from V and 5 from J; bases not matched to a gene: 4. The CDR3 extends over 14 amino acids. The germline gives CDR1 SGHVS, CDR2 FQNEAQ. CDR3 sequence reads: CASSLQGAGYGYTF. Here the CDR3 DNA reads TGTGCCAGCAGCTTACAGGGGGCTGGTTATGGCTACACCTTC.

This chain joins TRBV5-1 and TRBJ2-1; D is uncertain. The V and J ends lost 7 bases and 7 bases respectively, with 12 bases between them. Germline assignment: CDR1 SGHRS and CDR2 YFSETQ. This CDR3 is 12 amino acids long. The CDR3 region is CASDPGLNEQFF. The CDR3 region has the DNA TGCGCCAGCGACCCGGGTCTTAATGAGCAGTTCTTC.

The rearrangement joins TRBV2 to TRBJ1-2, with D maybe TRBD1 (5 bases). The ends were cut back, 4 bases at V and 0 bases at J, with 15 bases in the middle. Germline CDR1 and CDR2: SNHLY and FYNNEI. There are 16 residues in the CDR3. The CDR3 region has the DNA TGTGCCAGCAGTGCCAATCAGGGAACCGCTAACTATGGCTACACCTTC. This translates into CASSANQGTANYGYTF.

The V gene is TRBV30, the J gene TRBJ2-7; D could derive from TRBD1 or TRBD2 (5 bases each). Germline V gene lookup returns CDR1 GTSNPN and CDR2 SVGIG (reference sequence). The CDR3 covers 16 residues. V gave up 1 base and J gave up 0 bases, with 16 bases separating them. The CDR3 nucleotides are TGTGCCTGGAGTGCGGGGCCCCTTAAGCCCTCCTACGAGCAGTACTTC. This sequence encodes CAWSAGPLKPSYEQYF.

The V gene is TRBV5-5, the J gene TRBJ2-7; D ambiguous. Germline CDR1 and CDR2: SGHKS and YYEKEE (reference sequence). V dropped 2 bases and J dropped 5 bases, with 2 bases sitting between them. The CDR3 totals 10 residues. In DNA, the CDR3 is TGTGCCAGCAGCTTACACGAGCAGTACTTC. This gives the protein CASSLHEQYF.

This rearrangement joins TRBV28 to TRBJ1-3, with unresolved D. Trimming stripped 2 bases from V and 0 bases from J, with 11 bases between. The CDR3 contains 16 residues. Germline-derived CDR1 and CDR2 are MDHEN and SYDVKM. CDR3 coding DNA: TGTGCCAGCAGTTTACAGATTCGTCACTCTGGAAACACCATATATTTT. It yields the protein CASSLQIRHSGNTIYF. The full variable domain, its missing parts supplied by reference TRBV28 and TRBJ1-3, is DVKVTQSSRYLVKRTGEKVFLECVQDMDHENMFWYRQDPGLGLRLIYFSYDVKMKEKGDIPEGYSVSREKKERFSLILESASTNQTSMYLCASSLQIRHSGNTIYFGEGSWLTVV.

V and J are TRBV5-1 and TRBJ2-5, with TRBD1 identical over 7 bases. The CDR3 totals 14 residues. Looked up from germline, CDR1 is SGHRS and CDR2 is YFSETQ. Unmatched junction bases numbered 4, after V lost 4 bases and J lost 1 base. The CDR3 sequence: CASSLRDSQETQYF. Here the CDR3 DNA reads TGCGCCAGCAGCCTCCGGGACAGCCAAGAGACCCAGTACTTC.

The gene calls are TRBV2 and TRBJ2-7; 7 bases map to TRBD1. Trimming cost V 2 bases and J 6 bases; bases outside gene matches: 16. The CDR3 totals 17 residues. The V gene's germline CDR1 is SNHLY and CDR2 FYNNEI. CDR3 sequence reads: CASSEFVTGQSSLEQYF. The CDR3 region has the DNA TGTGCCAGCAGTGAATTTGTGACAGGGCAGTCAAGTCTCGAGCAGTACTTC.

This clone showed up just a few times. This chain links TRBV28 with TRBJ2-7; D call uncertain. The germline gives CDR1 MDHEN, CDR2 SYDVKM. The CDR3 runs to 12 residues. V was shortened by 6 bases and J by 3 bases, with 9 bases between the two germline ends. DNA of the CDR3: TGTGCCAGCAGCCTAGGAGACTACGAGCAGTACTTC. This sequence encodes CASSLGDYEQYF.

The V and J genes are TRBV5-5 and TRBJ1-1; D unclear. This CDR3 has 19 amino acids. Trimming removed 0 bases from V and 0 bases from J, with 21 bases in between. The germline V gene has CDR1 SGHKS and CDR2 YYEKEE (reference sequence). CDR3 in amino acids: CASSLGTLRVKPMNTEAFF. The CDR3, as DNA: TGTGCCAGCAGCTTGGGTACTCTGAGGGTCAAGCCTATGAACACTGAAGCTTTCTTT.

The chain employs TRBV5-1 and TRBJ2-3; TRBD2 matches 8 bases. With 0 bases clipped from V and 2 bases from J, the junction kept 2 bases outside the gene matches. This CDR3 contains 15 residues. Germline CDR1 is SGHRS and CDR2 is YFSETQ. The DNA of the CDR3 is TGCGCCAGCAGCTTGGTACTAGCGGACACAGATACGCAGTATTTT. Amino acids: CASSLVLADTDTQYF.

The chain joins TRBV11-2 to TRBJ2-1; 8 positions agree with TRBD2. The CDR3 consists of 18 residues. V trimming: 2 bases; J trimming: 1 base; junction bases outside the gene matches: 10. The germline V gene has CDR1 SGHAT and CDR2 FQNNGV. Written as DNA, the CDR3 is TGTGCCAGCAGCTTATTTGTTGGCGGGAGGACATCCTACAATGAGCAGTTCTTC. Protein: CASSLFVGGRTSYNEQFF.